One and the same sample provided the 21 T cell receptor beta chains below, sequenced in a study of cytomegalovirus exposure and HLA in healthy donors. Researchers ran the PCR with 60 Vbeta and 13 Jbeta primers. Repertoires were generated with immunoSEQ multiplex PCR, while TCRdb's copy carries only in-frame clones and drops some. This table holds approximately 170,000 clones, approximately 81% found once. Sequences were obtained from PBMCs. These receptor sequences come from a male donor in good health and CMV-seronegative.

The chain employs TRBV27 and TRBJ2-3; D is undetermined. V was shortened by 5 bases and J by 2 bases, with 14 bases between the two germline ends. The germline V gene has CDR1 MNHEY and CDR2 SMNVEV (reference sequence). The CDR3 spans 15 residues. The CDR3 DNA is TGTGCCAGCAGTATCGTGGAGCAACTCACAGATACGCAGTATTTT. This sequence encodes CASSIVEQLTDTQYF.

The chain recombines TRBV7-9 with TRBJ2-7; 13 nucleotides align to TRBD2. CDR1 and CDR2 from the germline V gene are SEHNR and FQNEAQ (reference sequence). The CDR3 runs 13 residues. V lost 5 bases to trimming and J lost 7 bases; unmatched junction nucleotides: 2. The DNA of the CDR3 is TGTGCCAGCAGCGCGGGACTAGCGGGAGAGCAGTACTTC. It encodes CASSAGLAGEQYF.

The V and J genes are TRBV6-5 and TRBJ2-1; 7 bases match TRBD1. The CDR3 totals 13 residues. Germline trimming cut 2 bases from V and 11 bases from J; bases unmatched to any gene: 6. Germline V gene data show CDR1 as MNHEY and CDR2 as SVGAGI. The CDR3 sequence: CASSYLRGRQQFF. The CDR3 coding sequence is TGTGCCAGCAGTTACCTCAGGGGGAGACAGCAGTTCTTC.

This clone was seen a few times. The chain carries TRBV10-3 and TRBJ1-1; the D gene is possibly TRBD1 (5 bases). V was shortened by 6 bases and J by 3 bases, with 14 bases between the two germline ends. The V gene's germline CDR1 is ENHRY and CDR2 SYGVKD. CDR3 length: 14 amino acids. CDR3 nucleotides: TGTGCCATCAGCTCCTTCACCAGGGACACTGAAGCTTTCTTT. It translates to CAISSFTRDTEAFF.

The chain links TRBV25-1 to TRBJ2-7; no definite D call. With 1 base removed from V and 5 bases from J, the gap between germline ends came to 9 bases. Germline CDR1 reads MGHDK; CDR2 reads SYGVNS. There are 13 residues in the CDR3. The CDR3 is CASSESRFHEQYF. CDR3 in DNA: TGTGCCAGCAGTGAATCTAGGTTCCACGAGCAGTACTTC.

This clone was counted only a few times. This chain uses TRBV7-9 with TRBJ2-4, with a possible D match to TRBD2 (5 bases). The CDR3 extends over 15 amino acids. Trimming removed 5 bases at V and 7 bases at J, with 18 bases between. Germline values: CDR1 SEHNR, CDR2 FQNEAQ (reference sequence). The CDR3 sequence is CASSTIRLARNIQYF. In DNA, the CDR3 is TGTGCCAGCAGCACAATCCGGCTAGCCCGTAACATTCAGTACTTC.

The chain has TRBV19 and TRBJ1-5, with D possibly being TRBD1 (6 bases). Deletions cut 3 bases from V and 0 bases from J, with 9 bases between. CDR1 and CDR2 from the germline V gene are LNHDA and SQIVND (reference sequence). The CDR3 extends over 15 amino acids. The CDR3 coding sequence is TGTGCCAGTAGTATGCTGGACAGTAGCAATCAGCCCCAGCATTTT. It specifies CASSMLDSSNQPQHF.

CDR3 amino acids: CASSLLPPTSGIGTQYF. The CDR3 nucleotides read TGTGCCAGCAGCCTCCTCCCTCCGACTAGCGGGATTGGGACCCAGTACTTC. V usage is TRBV11-2 and J usage is TRBJ2-5; 11 bases match TRBD2. The J segment lost 7 bases and the V segment lost 5 bases, leaving 15 bases of the junction unmatched. From germline, CDR1 is SGHAT and CDR2 FQNNGV. The CDR3 is made up of 17 amino acids.

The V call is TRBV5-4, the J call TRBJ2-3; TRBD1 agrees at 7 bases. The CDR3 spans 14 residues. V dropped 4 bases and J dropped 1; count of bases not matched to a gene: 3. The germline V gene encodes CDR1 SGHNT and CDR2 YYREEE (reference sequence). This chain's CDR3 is CASSPGTGTDTQYF. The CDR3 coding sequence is TGTGCCAGCAGCCCCGGGACAGGCACAGATACGCAGTATTTT.

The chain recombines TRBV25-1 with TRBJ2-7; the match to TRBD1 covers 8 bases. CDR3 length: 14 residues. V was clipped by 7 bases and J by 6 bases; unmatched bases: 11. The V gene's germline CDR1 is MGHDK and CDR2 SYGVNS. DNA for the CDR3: TGTGCCAGCATCCCCAGGGCAGGGGGCGTCGAGCAGTACTTC. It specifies CASIPRAGGVEQYF.

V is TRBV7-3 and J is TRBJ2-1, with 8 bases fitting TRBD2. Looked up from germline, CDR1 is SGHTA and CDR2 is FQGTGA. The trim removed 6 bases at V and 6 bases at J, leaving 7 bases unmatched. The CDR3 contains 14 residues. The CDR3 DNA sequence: TGTGCCAGCAGTAGATCGGGGGGGGTCAATGAGCAGTTCTTC. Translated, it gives CASSRSGGVNEQFF.

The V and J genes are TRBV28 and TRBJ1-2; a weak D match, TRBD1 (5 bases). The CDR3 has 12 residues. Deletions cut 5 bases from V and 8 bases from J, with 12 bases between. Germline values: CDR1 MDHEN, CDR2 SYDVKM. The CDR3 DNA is TGTGCCAGCAGTAATCAGGGAGGAGGCTACACCTTC. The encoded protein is CASSNQGGGYTF.

The CDR3 region is CASLGQLDEQYF. CDR3 in DNA: TGTGCCAGCCTCGGACAGTTAGACGAGCAGTACTTC. V gene TRBV28 combines with J gene TRBJ2-7, with a weak D call TRBD1 (6 bases). Germline CDR1 is MDHEN and CDR2 is SYDVKM. V dropped 8 bases and J dropped 5 bases, with 13 bases sitting between them. The CDR3 sequence is 12 residues long.

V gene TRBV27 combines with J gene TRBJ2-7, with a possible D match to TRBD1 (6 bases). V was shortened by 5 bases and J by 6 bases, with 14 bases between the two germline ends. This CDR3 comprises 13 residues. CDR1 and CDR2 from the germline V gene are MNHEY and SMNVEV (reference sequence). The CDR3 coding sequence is TGTGCCAGCAGTGTCCAGGGGTCCGGCGAGCAGTACTTC. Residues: CASSVQGSGEQYF.

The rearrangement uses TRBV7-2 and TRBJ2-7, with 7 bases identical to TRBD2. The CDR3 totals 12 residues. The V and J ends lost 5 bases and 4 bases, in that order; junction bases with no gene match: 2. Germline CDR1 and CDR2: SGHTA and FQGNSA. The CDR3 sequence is CASSPGGYEQYF. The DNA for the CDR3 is TGTGCCAGCAGCCCCGGGGGGTACGAGCAGTACTTC.

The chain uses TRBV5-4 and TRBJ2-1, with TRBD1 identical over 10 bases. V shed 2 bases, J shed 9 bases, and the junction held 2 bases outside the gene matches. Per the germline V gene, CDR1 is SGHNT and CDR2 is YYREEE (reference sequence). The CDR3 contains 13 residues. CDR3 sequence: CASSFDRGPEQFF. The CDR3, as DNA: TGTGCCAGCAGCTTTGACAGGGGGCCTGAGCAGTTCTTC.

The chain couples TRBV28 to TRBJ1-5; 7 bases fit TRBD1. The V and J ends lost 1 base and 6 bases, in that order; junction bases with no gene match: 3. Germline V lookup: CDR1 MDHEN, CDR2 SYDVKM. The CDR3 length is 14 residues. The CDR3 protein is CASSLLGGGQPQHF. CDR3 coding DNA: TGTGCCAGCAGTTTATTAGGGGGCGGTCAGCCCCAGCATTTT.

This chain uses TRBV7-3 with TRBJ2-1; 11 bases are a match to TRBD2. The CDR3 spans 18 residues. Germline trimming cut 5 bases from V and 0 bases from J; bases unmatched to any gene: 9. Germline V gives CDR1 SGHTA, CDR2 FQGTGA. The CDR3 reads CASSPGLAGFHSYNEQFF. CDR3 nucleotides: TGTGCCAGCAGCCCAGGACTAGCGGGCTTTCACTCCTACAATGAGCAGTTCTTC.

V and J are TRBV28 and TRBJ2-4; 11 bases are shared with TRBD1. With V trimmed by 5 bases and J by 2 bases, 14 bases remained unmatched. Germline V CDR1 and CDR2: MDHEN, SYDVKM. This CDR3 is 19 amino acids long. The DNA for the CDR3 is TGTGCCAGCAGTCGAAGGACAGGGGGCGTTTTGGCGTCCAAAAACATTCAGTACTTC. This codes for CASSRRTGGVLASKNIQYF.

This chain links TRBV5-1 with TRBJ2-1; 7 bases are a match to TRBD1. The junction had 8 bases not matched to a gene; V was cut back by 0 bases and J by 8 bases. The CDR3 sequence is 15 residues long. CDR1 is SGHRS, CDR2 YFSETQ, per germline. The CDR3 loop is CASSLEGGAGYEQFF. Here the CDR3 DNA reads TGCGCCAGCAGCTTGGAAGGGGGCGCAGGGTATGAGCAGTTCTTC. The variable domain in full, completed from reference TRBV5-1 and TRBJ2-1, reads KAGVTQTPRYLIKTRGQQVTLSCSPISGHRSVSWYQQTPGQGLQFLFEYFSETQRNKGNFPGRFSGRQFSNSRSEMNVSTLELGDSALYLCASSLEGGAGYEQFFGPGTRLTVL.

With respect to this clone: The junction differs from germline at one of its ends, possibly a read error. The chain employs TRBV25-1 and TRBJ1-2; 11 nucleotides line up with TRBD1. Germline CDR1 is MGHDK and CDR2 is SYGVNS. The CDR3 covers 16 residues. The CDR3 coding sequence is TGTGCCAGCAGTGAATATCGGGACAGGGGGAACTATGGCTACCCCTTC. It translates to CASSEYRDRGNYGYPF.